A selection of T cell receptor beta chains follows, all from one sample in a study of T-cell memory formation after mild COVID-19. TCRdb recomputed calls from the 5' RACE reads with MiXCR, one row per CDR3 protein. The table includes 350,000 to 500,000 distinct CDR3 sequences, roughly 18% detected once. The sample was PBMCs or a T cell subset sorted from them (not recorded which). The receptors were gathered from a man aged 18 to 29 who had mild COVID-19 (a few samples of this study predate the infection). Cell type and time point are not known. Each CDR3 is given with its conserved first and last residue. Clone size is not always given. Where it is, it says once, few, many or a class for expanded clones.

V	J	size	CDR3
TRBV5-1	TRBJ2-3	.	CASSLDYAVDTQYF
TRBV25-1	TRBJ2-7	few	CASSDHGDRAYEQYF
TRBV20-1	TRBJ2-4	.	CSATSGGARNIQYF
TRBV7-2	TRBJ1-3	few	CASSAAGVRSGNTIYF
TRBV20-1	TRBJ2-1	few	CSATKKDNEQFF
TRBV19	TRBJ1-4	.	CASSKSLTQEKLFF
TRBV7-8	TRBJ1-5	.	CASSPGQRQPQHF
TRBV30	TRBJ1-4	few	CAWSYGRDRLEKLFF
TRBV7-3	TRBJ2-1	.	CASSPRGATPNEQFF
TRBV20-1	TRBJ2-3	few	CSARDVVGEGYRDTQYF
TRBV6-6	TRBJ2-7	.	CASRPVGASYEQYF
TRBV18	TRBJ2-6	few	CASSPPVGAGANVLTF
TRBV7-2	TRBJ1-2	many	CASRKQGANYGYTF
TRBV27	TRBJ2-1	once	CASSLMGGGVANEQFF
TRBV7-8	TRBJ2-1	few	CASSSIAGEQFF
TRBV7-9	TRBJ1-4	.	CASSLGVGSVNTNEKLFF
TRBV6-6	TRBJ2-3	.	CASSFAGGSDTQYF
TRBV9	TRBJ2-1	few	CASSVRGASYNEQFF
TRBV7-9	TRBJ1-4	few	CASSYGDEKLFF
TRBV5-1	TRBJ2-5	many	CASSFGQSQETQYF
TRBV15	TRBJ2-7	.	CATSRDSATQYF
TRBV29-1	TRBJ1-2	.	CSVVRDSNNYGYTF
TRBV12-3/TRBV12-4	TRBJ2-2	few	CASTVTGELFF
TRBV11-2	TRBJ2-7	few	CASRPIRQSYEQYF
TRBV28	TRBJ1-1	few	CALGNTEAFF
TRBV6-2/TRBV6-3	TRBJ2-3	.	CASSQTRDTQYF
TRBV7-8	TRBJ2-5	few	CASSFSSGGWETQYF
TRBV5-1	TRBJ2-2	few	CASSQAQGAGELFF
TRBV7-2	TRBJ2-1	.	CASSLGAGVSYNEQFF
TRBV5-1	TRBJ2-5	.	CASSAGRLKETQYF
TRBV5-5	TRBJ2-2	.	CASSIGTRNTGELFF
TRBV3-1	TRBJ2-2	.	CASSQDAGPGELFF
TRBV4-3	TRBJ1-6	few	CASSQTGGSLLHF
TRBV10-3	TRBJ2-2	many	CAISLQGAGTGELFF
TRBV27	TRBJ2-1	few	CASISYSGGSYNEQFF
TRBV5-1	TRBJ2-1	few	CASSLDPGTSGGANEQFF
TRBV30	TRBJ2-2	.	CAWSAGNTGELFF
TRBV20-1	TRBJ2-1	many	CSPWPAGGTNEQFF
TRBV7-8	TRBJ2-3	few	CASSFPQASTDTQYF
TRBV6-2/TRBV6-3	TRBJ2-3	.	CASSYGRTSGADTQYF
TRBV9	TRBJ2-7	few	CASSVGPGGTYEQYF
TRBV4-2	TRBJ2-3	.	CASSQGSSADTQYF
TRBV6-2/TRBV6-3	TRBJ2-5	.	CASIARDRQETQYF
TRBV27	TRBJ2-1	.	CASKRQRGYNEQFF
TRBV6-5	TRBJ1-2	few	CASSYSISGGYGYTF
TRBV15	TRBJ2-1	few	CATSREGGAYNEQFF
TRBV5-1	TRBJ2-5	.	CASSLEMGQGKTQYF
TRBV2	TRBJ2-1	few	CASRGGAYNEQFF
TRBV7-2	TRBJ1-2	few	CASTYRDYGYTF
TRBV12-3/TRBV12-4	TRBJ1-1	.	CASTPGLLNTEAFF
TRBV7-6	TRBJ1-1	.	CASSLEGSHTEAFF
TRBV6-5	TRBJ1-3	.	CASSYGSGTGNTIYF
TRBV6-6	TRBJ2-1	.	CASTDPGHNNEQFF
TRBV6-2/TRBV6-3	TRBJ1-6	.	CASSQGLGNSPLHF
TRBV20-1	TRBJ1-2	.	CSARDLVGTYGYTF
TRBV6-5	TRBJ1-1	.	CASSPTRGPNTEAFF
TRBV3-1	TRBJ1-2	.	CASSLRQGGYGYTF
TRBV6-2/TRBV6-3	TRBJ1-5	few	CASSYGPTGTGQPQHF
TRBV6-5	TRBJ1-2	.	CASSYSSGTVYGYTF